Relative to its sample, the clone carrying this T cell receptor beta chain is medium-sized. The sample is drawn from a study of OX40 agonist ivuxolimab in advanced cancers. Measured with immunoSEQ multiplex PCR; TCRdb has only the in-frame clones, and not every one. The profile covers about 58,000 clones, with roughly four fifths appearing a single time and more than 1.4% taken by the ten largest. The sequence was obtained from an adult with an advanced solid tumor such as melanoma, head and neck, liver or kidney cancer. Sequences were derived from CD4+ or CD8+ T cells sorted from blood, sampled in a trial of the OX40 agonist ivuxolimab.

The CDR3 nucleotides read TGTGCCAGCAGCTTAGTATCGGCTGTCAGGGGGACTAACTATGGCTACACCTTC. It encodes CASSLVSAVRGTNYGYTF. The chain joins TRBV7-2 to TRBJ1-2; 7 bases line up with TRBD1. The CDR3 runs to 18 residues. Looked up from germline, CDR1 is SGHTA and CDR2 is FQGNSA. V was clipped by 1 base and J by 0 bases; unmatched bases: 11.